The entry that follows covers one T cell receptor (beta chain) sequence. Which antigen it targets is not known. No much larger clone exists at a distance of one base, and base qualities are not known. These data originate in a study of blood T cell repertoires in COVID-19 (TCRdb year 2020). Regarding the research as a whole: Samples covering the acute and convalescent phases of COVID-19 were provided by collaborators in the United States, Italy and Spain. The material from the prospective study consisted of cDNA or gDNA derived from T cells, B-cell-depleted T cells, or PBMCs. Subjects who had been exposed to COVID-19, were actively infected with it, or had recovered from it provided the deeply sampled blood TCRbeta repertoires that made up the dataset. A freely available public database, intended as a resource for researchers studying the immune response to SARS-CoV-2, is where the repertoires were released. The samples were drawn from two sources: the first 160 participants of the ongoing ImmuneRACE study, and 1,000 to 1,500 subjects contributed by 6 global collaborators. Sample metadata almost always included a de-identified subject ID, COVID-19 status, age in years and sex. Where available, HLA class I and class II types were taken from metadata supplied by the sample provider and were not determined by assay-based typing. The paper as a whole reports these results and caveats: The quantity of clinical and demographic metadata differed by source and by participant and was supplied without curation.

Participants in the prospective study were aged roughly 18 to 100 years, lived in some 24 United States geographic areas, and enrolled through a virtual design. In the prospective study, participants were assigned to cohorts based on the clinical history participants reported in a screening survey and a study questionnaire. Recovered participants in ImmuneRACE Cohort 3 were defined as having two consecutive negative NP/OP PCR tests, clearance from a healthcare professional, or resolution of symptoms. Each participant in the prospective study had whole blood, serum and a nasopharyngeal or oropharyngeal swab collected by mobile phlebotomists. Participants in the prospective study had the option to provide additional blood draws and questionnaires over a roughly 2-month period. Before DNA extraction, blood samples from the prospective study were shipped at room temperature or frozen. TCRbeta CDR3 regions were amplified from genomic DNA by means of the immunoSEQ Assay, a bias-controlled multiplex PCR. For the original study's pipeline: Nucleated cell counts per sample were estimated from amplification of reference gene primers within the assay. To quantify the absolute abundance of each unique TCRbeta CDR3 rearrangement, sequence reads were collapsed and filtered. For each sample, productive Simpson clonality was calculated by taking the square root of Simpson's diversity index across productive rearrangements. TCRdb stores this immuneACCESS table with in-frame sequences only. Part of the clones is absent; in the studies checked, under half of the shortfall reflects unresolved V genes, and no reason is known for the rest. That table supplies the V and J calls and clone size; D and trimming were determined from the DNA. The sample records under 200,000 clones, 80% to 90% of which are singletons. The ten largest clonotypes hold approximately 8.2% of the sample.

V lost 6 bases and J lost 0 bases; the stretch between them is 20 bases long. From a lookup of the germline V gene (reference sequence), CDR1 and CDR2 are SEHNR and FQNEAQ. The CDR3 measures 17 amino acids from cysteine to phenylalanine. The kept DNA is CDR3 alone, 51 bases in frame from the first base. Sequencing used PBMCs or T cells enriched from blood (not recorded which). Here the chain combines TRBV7-9 and TRBJ1-1, with the D segment identity uncertain. This sequence originates from a woman in her late teens or twenties who had recovered from COVID-19. The nucleotide sequence is given as TGTGCCAGCAGTCGCAGCCCGTCCCTAAGCGTGAACACTGAAGCTTTCTTT. The resulting protein is CASSRSPSLSVNTEAFF.